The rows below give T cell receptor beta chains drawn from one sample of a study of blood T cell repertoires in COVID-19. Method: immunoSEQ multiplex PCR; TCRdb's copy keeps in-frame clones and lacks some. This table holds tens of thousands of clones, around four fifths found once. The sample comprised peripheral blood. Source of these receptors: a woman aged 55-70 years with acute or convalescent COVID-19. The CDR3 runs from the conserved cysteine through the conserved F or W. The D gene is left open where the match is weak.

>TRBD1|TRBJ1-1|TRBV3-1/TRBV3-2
CASSQPGQGTEAFF
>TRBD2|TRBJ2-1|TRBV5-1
CASSHGSGGSYNEQFF
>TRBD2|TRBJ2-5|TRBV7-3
CASSARLGGQETQYF
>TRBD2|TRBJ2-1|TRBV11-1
CASSPGLAGAVEQFF
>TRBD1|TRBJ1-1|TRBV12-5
CASGLTGGNTEAFF
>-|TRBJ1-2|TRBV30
CAWSVQIRDYGYTF
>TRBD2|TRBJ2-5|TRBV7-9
CASSPSYSGRRRETQYF
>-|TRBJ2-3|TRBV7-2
CASSNPSTAGATDTQYF
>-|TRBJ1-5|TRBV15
CATSIQTGANQPQHF
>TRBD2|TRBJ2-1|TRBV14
CASSQVASGRYEQFF
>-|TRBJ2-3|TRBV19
CASSIVLTDTQYF
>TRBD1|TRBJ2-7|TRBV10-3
CAIRGQGSTYEQYF
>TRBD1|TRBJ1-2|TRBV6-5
CAGLQGAFGYTF
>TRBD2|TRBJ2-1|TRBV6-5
CASSYFAGGSNEQFF
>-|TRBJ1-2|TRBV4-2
CASSQDRGANYGYTF